Listed below are T cell receptor beta chains from one sample, sequenced in a study of T cell responses to AZD1222 COVID-19 vaccine. Method: immunoSEQ multiplex PCR; TCRdb's copy keeps in-frame clones and lacks some. Found here are 110,000 or so clones, 80% to 90% of them singletons; the top ten hold less than 10%. The sample here was peripheral blood, taken on day 0 of AZD1222 vaccination. The origin of the receptors is an adult in good health. Each CDR3 is given with its conserved first and last residue. Fields, in order: D gene, J gene, clone size, V gene, CDR3 DNA, CDR3 protein. D genes are given only for firm matches. Clone size is shown for a subset of rows, as once, few, many or a class of expanded clone.

TRBD2 TRBJ2-4 - TRBV5-1 TGCGCCAGCAGCTTGAGCGGGGTAGCCAAAAACATTCAGTACTTC CASSLSGVAKNIQYF
- TRBJ1-1 - TRBV6-5 TGTGCCAGCAGTTATTGGGGGGCTAACACTGAAGCTTTCTTT CASSYWGANTEAFF
- TRBJ1-5 - TRBV19 TGTGCCAGTAGTATAGATAAGGGGCCTCCTTATCAGCCCCAGCATTTT CASSIDKGPPYQPQHF
- TRBJ1-5 once TRBV7-2 TGTGCCAGCAGCCTGAATCTGCAGCCCCTTAATCAGCCCCAGCATTTT CASSLNLQPLNQPQHF
TRBD2 TRBJ2-5 - TRBV4-1 TGCGCCAGCAGCCAAGCTACTAGCGGGGGGCCACGAGAGACCCAGTACTTC CASSQATSGGPRETQYF
TRBD1 TRBJ2-7 - TRBV7-6 TGTGCCAGCAGCTTACCACCGGGACAGGGGGACGACGAGCAGTACTTC CASSLPPGQGDDEQYF
TRBD1 TRBJ1-2 - TRBV3-1/TRBV3-2 TGTGCCAGCAGCCAAGTTTGGACAGGGGACTATGGCTACACCTTC CASSQVWTGDYGYTF
- TRBJ2-4 - TRBV6-4 TGTGCCAGCAGTGACTGCAGGGAGCTAGCCAAAAACATTCAGTACTTC CASSDCRELAKNIQYF
- TRBJ2-5 - TRBV30 TGTGCCTGGTTGGGACACTCCCAAGAGACCCAGTACTTC CAWLGHSQETQYF
- TRBJ2-7 - TRBV10-3 TGTGCCATCAGTGGGGCAGGGGGGGCCTACGAGCAGTACTTC CAISGAGGAYEQYF
TRBD2 TRBJ2-1 - TRBV3-1/TRBV3-2 TGTGCCAGCAGCCAAGATGGGACTAGCGGGCCTTACAATGAGCAGTTCTTC CASSQDGTSGPYNEQFF
- TRBJ2-2 - TRBV19 TGTGCCAGTAGTATATCAGGCGTAAGGGGCGGGGAGCTGTTTTTT CASSISGVRGGELFF
- TRBJ2-2 - TRBV24-1 TGTGCCACCAGTGATTCCCTAGATAGCTGGGAGCTGTTTTTT CATSDSLDSWELFF
TRBD1 TRBJ1-5 - TRBV12-3/TRBV12-4 TGTGCCAGCAGGTCGACAGGGGATCAGCCCCAGCATTTT CASRSTGDQPQHF
TRBD1 TRBJ1-6 - TRBV5-1 TGCGCCAGCAGCGAGGGGACAGGGAAGAATTCACCCCTCCACTTT CASSEGTGKNSPLHF
TRBD1 TRBJ1-5 - TRBV25-1 TGTGCCAGCAGGGGCTACAGGGGACAGCCCCAGCATTTT CASRGYRGQPQHF
- TRBJ2-3 once TRBV30 TGTGCCTGGAGCAGAGGGGCGGATGACACAGATACGCAGTATTTT CAWSRGADDTDTQYF
- TRBJ2-3 - TRBV19 TGTGCCAGTAGGCTAGTAATAGGCCCCACAGATACGCAGTATTTT CASRLVIGPTDTQYF
TRBD2 TRBJ2-2 - TRBV27 TGTGCCAGCAGGATCACTAGCGGGATTGGCACCGGGGAGCTGTTTTTT CASRITSGIGTGELFF
- TRBJ2-7 - TRBV24-1 TGTGCCACCAGTGGGCCGGGAGCTCGGACCGACGAGCAGTACTTC CATSGPGARTDEQYF
- TRBJ2-1 - TRBV4-2 TGTGCCAGCAGCCTTGGGGGAGTCCCGGGCAATGAGCAGTTCTTC CASSLGGVPGNEQFF
- TRBJ1-5 - TRBV2 TGTGCCAGCAGTGTATCCAGGAGGCAGCCCCAGCATTTT CASSVSRRQPQHF
- TRBJ1-1 few TRBV11-3 TGTGCCAGCAGCTTAACTGCCAACACTGAAGCTTTCTTT CASSLTANTEAFF
- TRBJ1-1 - TRBV7-9 TGTGCCAGCACCCTGACCACGGACACTGAAGCTTTCTTT CASTLTTDTEAFF
- TRBJ2-7 - TRBV5-4 TGTGCCAGCAGCGTCCGGGACGATGGAGAGCAGTACTTC CASSVRDDGEQYF
- TRBJ2-3 - TRBV24-1 TGTGCCATCCCCGGGGGGCAACTTGATACGCAGTATTTT CAIPGGQLDTQYF
- TRBJ2-3 - TRBV4-2 TGTGCCAGCAGCCAAGTCCTAGGGCTTAATATGAGGGATACGCAGTATTTT CASSQVLGLNMRDTQYF
- TRBJ1-1 - TRBV30 TGTGCCTGGAGTCGGGGAGACTTGAACACTGAAGCTTTCTTT CAWSRGDLNTEAFF
- TRBJ2-2 - TRBV5-1 TGCGCCAGCAGCTTGGAGGGGGTCAGGGACTGGGGAACCGGGGAGCTGTTTTTT CASSLEGVRDWGTGELFF
TRBD2 TRBJ2-1 - TRBV10-3 TGTGCCATCAGTGAGCCGCGACTAGCGGGAGGTAGTAAGTTGTCCTACAATGAGCAGTTCTTC CAISEPRLAGGSKLSYNEQFF
- TRBJ2-1 - TRBV12-5 TGTGCTAGTGGTTTGCCCTTTTTGAATGAGCAGTTCTTC CASGLPFLNEQFF
- TRBJ2-6 - TRBV4-1 TGCGCCAGCAGCCAAGATCGAAACCGGGTCCAATCCGGGGCCAACGTCCTGACTTTC CASSQDRNRVQSGANVLTF
TRBD1 TRBJ2-3 few TRBV29-1 TGCAGCGAACAGGGGGCGACAGATACGCAGTATTTT CSEQGATDTQYF
- TRBJ2-7 - TRBV7-2 TGTGCCAGCAGCTTAACAAGCGGGACAGTTGCCTACGAGCAGTACTTC CASSLTSGTVAYEQYF
TRBD1 TRBJ1-1 - TRBV7-2 TGTGCCAGCAGCTTAGCCAGGGGGTTAGGGACCCTTGGAGCTTTCTTT CASSLARGLGTLGAFF
- TRBJ1-2 - TRBV24-1 TGTGCCACCAGTGCCGGGGGCGGCAGCAGTTACTATGGCTACACCTTC CATSAGGGSSYYGYTF
- TRBJ1-3 - TRBV19 TGTGCCAGTAGTTCGCCGAGGGGAGGGAACAAATTCTCTGGAAACACCATATATTTT CASSSPRGGNKFSGNTIYF
TRBD1 TRBJ1-3 - TRBV5-1 TGCGCCAGCAGTTTGACAGGGACTGGAAACACCATATATTTT CASSLTGTGNTIYF
- TRBJ1-1 once TRBV28 TGTGCCAGCAGTTCCGGGGGGGACACTGAAGCTTTCTTT CASSSGGDTEAFF
- TRBJ1-3 - TRBV7-2 TGTGCCAGCAGACGCACCTCAGGGGTCTCTGGAAACACCATATATTTT CASRRTSGVSGNTIYF
TRBD2 TRBJ2-1 - TRBV15 TGTGCCACCAGCGGGACTAAGAATGAGCAGTTCTTC CATSGTKNEQFF
TRBD1 TRBJ1-3 - TRBV2 TGTGCCAGCAGTCAGGCCGGGACAGGGGAGCACACCATATATTTT CASSQAGTGEHTIYF
- TRBJ2-7 - TRBV12-3/TRBV12-4 TGTGCCAGCAGCCCGGCGGGGCTCTACGAGCAGTACTTC CASSPAGLYEQYF
- TRBJ2-2 - TRBV20-1 TGCAGTGCTAGTCGAACACCGAACACCGGGGAGCTGTTTTTT CSASRTPNTGELFF
TRBD2 TRBJ2-1 - TRBV6-1 TGTGCCAGCAGTGCTCCCTCCGGAGCGGGAGGCGGGAGGAATGAGCAGTTCTTC CASSAPSGAGGGRNEQFF
- TRBJ1-5 - TRBV6-1 TGTGCCAGCAGTGAAGAATGGGGAGGGAGCAATCAGCCCCAGCATTTT CASSEEWGGSNQPQHF
- TRBJ1-2 - TRBV7-9 TGTGCCAGCAGCTTAGGCGGGGGCTACACCTTC CASSLGGGYTF
TRBD1 TRBJ1-5 - TRBV27 TGTGCCAGCAGGGGACAGGACTATGATCAGCCCCAGCATTTT CASRGQDYDQPQHF
- TRBJ1-3 - TRBV11-2 TGTGCCAGCAGCTTATCACAGATCTCTGGAAACACCATATATTTT CASSLSQISGNTIYF
- TRBJ2-7 - TRBV30 TGTGCCTGGAGTGGACAGCCTATAGCCTACGAGCAGTACTTC CAWSGQPIAYEQYF
- TRBJ2-7 - TRBV7-2 TGTGCCAGCAGTTCAACGGGCGAGCAGTACTTC CASSSTGEQYF
TRBD1 TRBJ2-7 - TRBV12-5 TGTGCTAGTGGTTTGTGGACAGGGCGTGAGCAGTACTTC CASGLWTGREQYF
- TRBJ2-1 - TRBV19 TGTGCCAGTAGTATTGCCGAAGTGGGAAATGAGCAGTTCTTC CASSIAEVGNEQFF
- TRBJ1-3 - TRBV3-1/TRBV3-2 TGTGCCAGCAGCCAGGACACGACAAGAGGAAACACCATATATTTT CASSQDTTRGNTIYF
- TRBJ1-1 - TRBV28 TGTGCCAGCAGTCTTGACGGGCTAGCTTTCTTT CASSLDGLAFF
- TRBJ1-6 once TRBV7-9 TGTGCCAGCAACTCCTTCCGAGCAGGGCTGGATTCACCCCTCCACTTT CASNSFRAGLDSPLHF
TRBD1 TRBJ2-5 - TRBV6-2/TRBV6-3 TGTGCCAGCAGTCACGACAGGGGCTGGGGAGAGACCCAGTACTTC CASSHDRGWGETQYF
- TRBJ2-1 - TRBV21-1 TGTGCCAGCAGCAAAGCCCGGCCCCTAGATGAGCAGTTCTTC CASSKARPLDEQFF
- TRBJ1-2 - TRBV2 TGTGCCAGCAGGACAACACAGGGACTGGCTGGCTACACCTTC CASRTTQGLAGYTF
- TRBJ1-2 - TRBV7-3 TGTGCCAGCAGCTTATTACAGGGAAATGGCTACACCTTC CASSLLQGNGYTF